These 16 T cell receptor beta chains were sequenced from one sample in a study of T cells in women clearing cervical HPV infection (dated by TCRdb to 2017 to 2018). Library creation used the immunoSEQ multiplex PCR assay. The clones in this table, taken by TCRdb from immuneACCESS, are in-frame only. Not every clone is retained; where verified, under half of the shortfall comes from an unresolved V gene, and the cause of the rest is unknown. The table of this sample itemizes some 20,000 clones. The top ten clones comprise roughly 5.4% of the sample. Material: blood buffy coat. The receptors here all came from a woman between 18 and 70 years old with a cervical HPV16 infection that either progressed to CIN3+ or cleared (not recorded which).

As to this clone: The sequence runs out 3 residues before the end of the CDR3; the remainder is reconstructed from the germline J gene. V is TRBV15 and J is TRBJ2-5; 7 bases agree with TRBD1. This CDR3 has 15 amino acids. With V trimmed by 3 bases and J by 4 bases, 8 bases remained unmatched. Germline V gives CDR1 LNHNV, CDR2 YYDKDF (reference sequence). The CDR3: CATSRQGEGLETQYF. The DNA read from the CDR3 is TGTGCCACCAGCAGGCAGGGGGAAGGTCTAGAGACC.

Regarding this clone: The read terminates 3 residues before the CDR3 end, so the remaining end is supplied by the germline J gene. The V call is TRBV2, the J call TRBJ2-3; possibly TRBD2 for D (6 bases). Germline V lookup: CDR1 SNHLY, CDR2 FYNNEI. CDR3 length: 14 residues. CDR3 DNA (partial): TGTGCCAGCAGTGAATTGAGCGGGCGAGAGACG. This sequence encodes CASSELSGRET. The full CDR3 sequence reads CASSELSGRETQYF.

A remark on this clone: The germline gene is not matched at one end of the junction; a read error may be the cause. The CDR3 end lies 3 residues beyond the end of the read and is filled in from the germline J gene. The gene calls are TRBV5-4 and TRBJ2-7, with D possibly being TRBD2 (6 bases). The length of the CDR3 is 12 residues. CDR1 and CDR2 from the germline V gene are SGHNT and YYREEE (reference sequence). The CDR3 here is CASNLEAGEQYF. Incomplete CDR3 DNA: TGTGCCAGCAACTTGGAAGCGGGCGAG.

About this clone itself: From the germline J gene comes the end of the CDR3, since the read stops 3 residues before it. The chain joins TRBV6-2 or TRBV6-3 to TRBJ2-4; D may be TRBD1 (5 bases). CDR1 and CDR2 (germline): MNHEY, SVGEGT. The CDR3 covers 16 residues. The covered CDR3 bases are TGTGCCAGCAGTTACAACCCACAGGACGCCAACTATGGT. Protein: CASSYNPQDANYG. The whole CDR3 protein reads CASSYNPQDANYGQYF.

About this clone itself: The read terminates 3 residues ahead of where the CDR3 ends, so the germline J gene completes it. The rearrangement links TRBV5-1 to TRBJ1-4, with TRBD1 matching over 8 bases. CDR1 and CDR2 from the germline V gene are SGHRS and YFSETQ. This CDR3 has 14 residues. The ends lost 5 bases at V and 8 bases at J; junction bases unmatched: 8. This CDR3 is CASSVTGGGEKLFF. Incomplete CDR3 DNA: TGCGCCAGCAGTGTAACAGGGGGGGGCGAAAAA.

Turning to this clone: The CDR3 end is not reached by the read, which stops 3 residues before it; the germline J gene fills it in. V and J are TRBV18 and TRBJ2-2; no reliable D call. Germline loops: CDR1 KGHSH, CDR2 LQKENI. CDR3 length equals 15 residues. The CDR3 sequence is CASSPSKGGYEKLFF. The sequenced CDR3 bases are TGTGCCAGCTCACCATCGAAGGGTGGCTACGAAAAG.

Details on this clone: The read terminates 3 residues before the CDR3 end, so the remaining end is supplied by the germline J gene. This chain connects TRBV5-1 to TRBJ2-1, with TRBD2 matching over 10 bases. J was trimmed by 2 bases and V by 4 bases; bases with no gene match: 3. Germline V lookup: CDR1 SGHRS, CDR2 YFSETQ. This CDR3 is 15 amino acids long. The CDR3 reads CASSPSGGTYNEQFF. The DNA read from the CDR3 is TGCGCCAGCAGCCCTAGCGGGGGAACCTACAATGAG.

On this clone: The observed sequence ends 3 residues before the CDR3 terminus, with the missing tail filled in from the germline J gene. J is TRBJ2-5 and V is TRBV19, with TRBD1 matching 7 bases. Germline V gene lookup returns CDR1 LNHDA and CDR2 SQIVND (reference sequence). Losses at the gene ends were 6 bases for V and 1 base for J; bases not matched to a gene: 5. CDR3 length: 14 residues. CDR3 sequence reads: CASSLGTAQETQYF. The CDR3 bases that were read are TGTGCCAGTAGCCTAGGGACAGCCCAAGAGACC.

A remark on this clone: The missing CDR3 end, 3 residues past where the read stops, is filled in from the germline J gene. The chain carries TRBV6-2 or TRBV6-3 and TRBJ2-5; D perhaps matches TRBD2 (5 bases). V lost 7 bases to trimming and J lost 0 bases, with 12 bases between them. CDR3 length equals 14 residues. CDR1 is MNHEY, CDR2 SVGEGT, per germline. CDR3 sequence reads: CASTRVNYQETQYF. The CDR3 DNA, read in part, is TGTGCCAGCACGCGGGTCAACTACCAAGAGACC.

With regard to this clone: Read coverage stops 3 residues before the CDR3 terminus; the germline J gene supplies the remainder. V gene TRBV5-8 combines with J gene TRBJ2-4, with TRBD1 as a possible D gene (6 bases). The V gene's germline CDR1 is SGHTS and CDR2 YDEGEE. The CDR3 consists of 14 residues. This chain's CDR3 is CASSLATGYYGQYF. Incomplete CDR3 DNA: TGTGCCAGCAGCTTGGCCACAGGGTACTATGGT.

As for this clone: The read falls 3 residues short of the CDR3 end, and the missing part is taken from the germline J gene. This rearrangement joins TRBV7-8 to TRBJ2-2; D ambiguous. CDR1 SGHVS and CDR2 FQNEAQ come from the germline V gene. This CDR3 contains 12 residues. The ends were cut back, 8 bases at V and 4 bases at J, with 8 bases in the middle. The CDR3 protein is CASSEVTGELFF. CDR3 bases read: TGTGCCAGCTCCGAGGTCACCGGGGAG. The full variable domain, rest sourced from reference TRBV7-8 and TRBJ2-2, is GAGVSQSPRYKVAKRGQDVALRCDPISGHVSLFWYQQALGQGPEFLTYFQNEAQLDKSGLPSDRFFAERPEGSVSTLKIQRTQQEDSAVYLCASSEVTGELFFGEGSRLTVL.

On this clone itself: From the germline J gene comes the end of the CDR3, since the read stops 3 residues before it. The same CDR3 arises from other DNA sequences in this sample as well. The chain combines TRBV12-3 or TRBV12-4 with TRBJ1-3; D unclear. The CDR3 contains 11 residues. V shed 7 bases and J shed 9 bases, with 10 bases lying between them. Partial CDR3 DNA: TGTGCCAGCAAGGCGGCTAGCACC. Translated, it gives CASKAAST. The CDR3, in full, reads CASKAASTIYF.

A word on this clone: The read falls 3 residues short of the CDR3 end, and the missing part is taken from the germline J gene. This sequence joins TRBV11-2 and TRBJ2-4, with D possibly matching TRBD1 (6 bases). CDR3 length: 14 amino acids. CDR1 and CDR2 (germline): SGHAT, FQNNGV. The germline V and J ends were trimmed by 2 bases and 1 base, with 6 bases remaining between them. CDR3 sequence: CASSLQGAKNIQYF. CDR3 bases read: TGTGCCAGCAGCTTACAGGGGGCCAAAAACATT.

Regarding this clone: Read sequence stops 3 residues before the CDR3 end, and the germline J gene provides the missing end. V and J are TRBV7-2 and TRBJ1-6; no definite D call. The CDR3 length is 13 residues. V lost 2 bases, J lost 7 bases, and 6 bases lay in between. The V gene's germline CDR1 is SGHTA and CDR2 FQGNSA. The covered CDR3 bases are TGTGCCAGCAGCTTACGAAGGAATTCACCC. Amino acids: CASSLRRNSP. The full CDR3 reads CASSLRRNSPLHF.

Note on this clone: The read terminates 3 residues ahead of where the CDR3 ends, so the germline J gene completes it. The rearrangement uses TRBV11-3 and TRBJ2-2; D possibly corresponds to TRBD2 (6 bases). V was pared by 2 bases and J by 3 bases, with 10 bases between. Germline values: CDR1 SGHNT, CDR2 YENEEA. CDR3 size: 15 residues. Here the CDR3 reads CASSLYSGDTGELFF. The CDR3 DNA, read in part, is TGTGCCAGCAGCTTATATAGCGGCGACACCGGGGAG. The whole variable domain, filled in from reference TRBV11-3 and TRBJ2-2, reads EAGVVQSPRYKIIEKKQPVAFWCNPISGHNTLYWYLQNLGQGPELLIRYENEEAVDDSQLPKDRFSAERLKGVDSTLKIQPAELGDSAVYLCASSLYSGDTGELFFGEGSRLTVL.

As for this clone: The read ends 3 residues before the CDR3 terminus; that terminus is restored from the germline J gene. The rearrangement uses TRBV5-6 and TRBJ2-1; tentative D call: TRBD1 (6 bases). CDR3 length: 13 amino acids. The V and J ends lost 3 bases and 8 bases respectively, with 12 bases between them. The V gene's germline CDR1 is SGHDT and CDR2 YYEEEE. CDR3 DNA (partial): TGTGCCAGCAGCTCAGGGGTTGTAGATGAG. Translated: CASSSGVVDE. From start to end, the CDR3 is CASSSGVVDEQFF.